This T cell receptor (beta chain) was sequenced for a study of T cell changes during pregnancy in multiple sclerosis. The CDR3 is 12 residues long. From germline, CDR1 is SNHLY and CDR2 FYNNEI. Trimming removed 2 bases from V and 14 bases from J, with 13 bases in between. TCRdb's table, derived via immunoSEQ multiplex PCR, lists solely in-frame clones and lacks some. The data show 40,000 to 50,000 clones, 89% seen once. The chain combines TRBV2 with TRBJ1-5; D remains unclear. Specimen: CD4+ T cells from peripheral blood mononuclear cells, collected in the first trimester of pregnancy. The origin of this receptor is a female donor with multiple sclerosis, enrolled in a pregnancy study. The CDR3 protein is CASSESVRGEHF. As DNA, the CDR3 is TGTGCCAGCAGTGAATCAGTGAGAGGTGAGCATTTT.